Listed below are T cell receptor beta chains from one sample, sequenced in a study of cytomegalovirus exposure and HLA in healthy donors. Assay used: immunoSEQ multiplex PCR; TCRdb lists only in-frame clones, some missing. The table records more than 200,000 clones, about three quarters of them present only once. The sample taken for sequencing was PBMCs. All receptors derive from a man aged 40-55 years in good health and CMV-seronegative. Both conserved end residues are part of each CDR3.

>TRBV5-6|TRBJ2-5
CASSTGMETQYF
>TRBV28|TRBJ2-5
CASRFLAGETQYF
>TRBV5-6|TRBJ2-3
CASSRDFTSTDTQYF
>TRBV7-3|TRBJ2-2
CASSFGHNTGELFF
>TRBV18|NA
CASSPGNPSYEQYF
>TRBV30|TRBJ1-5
CAWRWGAQHF
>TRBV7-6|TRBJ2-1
CASSFSLAGTNEQFF
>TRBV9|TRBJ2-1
CASSVLGGGEQFF
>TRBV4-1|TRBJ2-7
CASSPGGRYEQYF
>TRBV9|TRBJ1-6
CASSVDSNSPLHF
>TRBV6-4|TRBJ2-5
CASRPRGEETQYF
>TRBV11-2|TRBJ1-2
CASKRQGAANYGYTF
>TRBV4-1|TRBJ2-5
CASSPLTAGRGETQYF
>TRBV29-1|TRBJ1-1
CSVEDGQGGTEAFF
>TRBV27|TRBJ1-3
CASSPGFSGNTIYF
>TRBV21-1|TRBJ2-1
CASSGIGLAGGPSYNEQFF
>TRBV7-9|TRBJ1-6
CASRAQGNSPLHF
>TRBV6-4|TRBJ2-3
CASSEGLWRTGSTDTQYF
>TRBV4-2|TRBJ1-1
CASSQDAVLRVFDPEAFF
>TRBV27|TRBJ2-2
CASSISGRAYTGELFF
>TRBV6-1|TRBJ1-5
CASLTHSNQPQHF
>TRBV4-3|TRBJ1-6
CASSQDLAGYNSPLHF
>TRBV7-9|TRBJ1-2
CSSSLVVGANYGYTF
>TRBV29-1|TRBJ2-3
CSAGTSGSADTQYF
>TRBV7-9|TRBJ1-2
CASSGALNGYTF
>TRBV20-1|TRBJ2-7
CSARDIYEQYF
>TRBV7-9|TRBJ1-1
CASSFGGARTEAFF
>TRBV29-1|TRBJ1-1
CSVEGSQNTEAFF
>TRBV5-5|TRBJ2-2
CASSLNLAGRTGELFF
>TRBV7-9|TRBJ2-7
CASSLSGNGDYEQYF
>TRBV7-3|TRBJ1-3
CASSLQGAAGNTIYF
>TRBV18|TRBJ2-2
CASSPPPSGSNTGELFF
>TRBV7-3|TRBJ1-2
CASSLGQGPDGYTF
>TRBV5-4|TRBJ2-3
CASAGDRVVTDTQYF
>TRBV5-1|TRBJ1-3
CASSLAGPGSGNTIYF
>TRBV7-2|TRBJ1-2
CASSLQVGGAYGYTF
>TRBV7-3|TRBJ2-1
CASSSGQAAGNEQFF
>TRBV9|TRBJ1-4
CASSASGGANNEKLFF
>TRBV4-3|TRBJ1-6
CASSHSVGTYNSPLHF
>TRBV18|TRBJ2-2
CASSPYPNTGELFF
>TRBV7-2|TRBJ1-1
CASSFTKGAEAFF
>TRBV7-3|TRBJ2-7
CASSQGQGGEQYF
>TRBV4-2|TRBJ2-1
CASSQEESSYNEQFF
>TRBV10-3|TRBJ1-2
CAISDRQGNYGYTF
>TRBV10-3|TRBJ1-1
CAISALLTRNTEAFF
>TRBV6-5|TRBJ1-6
CASSRPPTGYSPLHF
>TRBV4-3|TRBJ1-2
CASSQDWTGVNYGYTF
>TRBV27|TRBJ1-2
CASSPFRDSRITTF